One and the same sample provided the 25 T cell receptor beta chains below, sequenced in a study of long-term antiretroviral therapy in people with HIV. A v3.0 immunoSEQ assay was performed at survey level. The data were produced by immunoSEQ multiplex PCR, yet TCRdb's version contains in-frame clones alone and is incomplete. The repertoire holds approximately 20,000 clones, with more than 80% as singletons. The source was unsorted PBMCs, collected 4.2 years after starting antiretroviral therapy. The receptors were sampled from a man aged 50 to 59 with HIV.

CDR3 residues: CASSVSGGYTGELFF. The DNA of the CDR3 is TGTGCCAGCAGCGTTAGCGGGGGTTACACCGGGGAGCTGTTTTTT. The chain uses TRBV9 and TRBJ2-2, with 9 nucleotides matching TRBD2. This CDR3 is built from 15 residues. Trimming removed 2 bases from V and 3 bases from J; junction bases left unmatched: 2. CDR1 is SGDLS and CDR2 is YYNGEE in the germline V gene.

In DNA, the CDR3 is TGCGCCAGCAGCTTGGGGGACAGGGCCTACGGGGAGCTGTTTTTT. Its translation is CASSLGDRAYGELFF. The V gene is TRBV5-1, the J gene TRBJ2-2; 9 bases match TRBD1. Losses at the gene ends were 0 bases for V and 7 bases for J; bases not matched to a gene: 4. Germline CDR1 reads SGHRS; CDR2 reads YFSETQ. The CDR3 consists of 15 residues.

The chain couples TRBV25-1 to TRBJ2-7; TRBD2 matches 7 bases. The length of the CDR3 is 13 residues. J gave up 4 bases and V 10 bases, and 10 bases lay outside the gene matches. Germline assignment: CDR1 MGHDK and CDR2 SYGVNS. The CDR3 loop reads CATPGRDFYEQYF. In nucleotides, the CDR3 is TGTGCCACCCCAGGGAGGGATTTTTACGAGCAGTACTTC.

J is TRBJ2-1 and V is TRBV12-5; D remains ambiguous. Germline V CDR1 and CDR2: LGHNT, FRNRAP. V lost 3 bases and J lost 13, with 13 bases in between. CDR3 length: 12 amino acids. Written as DNA, the CDR3 is TGTGCTAGTGGTTTCCCGATAGGTGGCCAGTTCTTC. Translated, it gives CASGFPIGGQFF. Based on the CDR3 plus reference TRBV12-5 and TRBJ2-1, the full variable domain is DARVTQTPRHKVTEMGQEVTMRCQPILGHNTVFWYRQTMMQGLELLAYFRNRAPLDDSGMPKDRFSAEMPDATLATLKIQPSEPRDSAVYFCASGFPIGGQFFGPGTRLTVL.

This clone was seen only a few times. CDR3 nucleotides: TGTGCCAGCAGTTACTCTTCTTGGTCGGGCTACACCTTC. Residues: CASSYSSWSGYTF. The V call is TRBV6-5, the J call TRBJ1-2; D gene unclear. The germline gives CDR1 MNHEY, CDR2 SVGAGI. The CDR3 consists of 13 residues. Trimming cost V 0 bases and J 8 bases, with 10 bases left between them.

Here the CDR3 reads CASSLGGRENTEAFF. CDR3 DNA: TGTGCCAGCAGCTTAGGGGGCAGGGAGAACACTGAAGCTTTCTTT. The chain couples TRBV7-6 to TRBJ1-1; the D gene is possibly TRBD1 (5 bases). Germline-derived CDR1 and CDR2 are SGHVS and FNYEAQ. Trimming removed 1 base from V and 1 base from J, with 10 bases in between. CDR3 length: 15 residues.

The CDR3 DNA reads as TGTGCCAGCAGTTACTCTCGGGGGGACGGGGGCTACACCTTC. It specifies CASSYSRGDGGYTF. The chain recombines TRBV6-5 with TRBJ1-2, with TRBD1 as a possible D gene (5 bases). Germline V lookup: CDR1 MNHEY, CDR2 SVGAGI. The CDR3 has 14 residues. Deletions cut 0 bases from V and 8 bases from J, with 13 bases between.

The V gene is TRBV5-1, the J gene TRBJ2-1, with D uncertain. The CDR3 has 13 amino acids. Per germline, CDR1 SGHRS and CDR2 YFSETQ. V was cut by 0 bases and J by 9 bases, with 10 bases left in between. The CDR3 DNA follows: TGCGCCAGCAGCTTGGTCAGTTGGGGTGAGCAGTTCTTC. As protein: CASSLVSWGEQFF.

This clone appeared once. The rearrangement joins TRBV21-1 to TRBJ2-7; the table assigns TRBD2, which was not confirmed against the DNA. TRBV21-1 is annotated as a pseudogene. This CDR3 has 14 residues. CDR3 coding DNA: TGTGCCAGCAGCAAAGGAGGAGAATCCTACGAGCAGTACTTC. The encoded protein is CASSKGGESYEQYF.

In its sample, this clone was seen once. The rearrangement uses TRBV13 and TRBJ2-7, with 12 bases matching TRBD2. This CDR3 is 14 amino acids long. J lost 4 bases, V lost 6 bases, and 4 bases had no gene match. CDR1 is PRHDT, CDR2 FYEKMQ, per germline (reference sequence). The CDR3 loop is CASSQGLAGYEQYF. CDR3 nucleotide sequence: TGTGCCAGCAGTCAAGGACTAGCGGGGTACGAGCAGTACTTC.

The chain employs TRBV6-5 and TRBJ1-2; D unresolved. Trimming left V 0 bases short and J 6 bases short, with 14 bases between. Germline V gene sequence: CDR1 MNHEY, CDR2 SVGAGI. This CDR3 contains 15 residues. CDR3 sequence reads: CASSYSNGVIDGYTF. CDR3 DNA: TGTGCCAGCAGTTACTCGAACGGGGTAATAGATGGCTACACCTTC.

Here the CDR3 reads CASSVNSFNYGYTF. The CDR3 DNA sequence: TGTGCCAGCAGCGTAAACAGTTTTAACTATGGCTACACCTTC. The V and J genes are TRBV9 and TRBJ1-2, with D hard to call. CDR1 is SGDLS and CDR2 is YYNGEE in the germline V gene. The CDR3 sequence is 14 residues long. V was clipped by 1 base and J by 1 base, with 8 bases between them.

The J gene is TRBJ2-7, the V gene TRBV6-1, with 10 bases identical to TRBD2. Germline lookup yields CDR1 MNHNS and CDR2 SASEGT. Trimming took 2 bases from V and 3 from J; bases not matched to a gene: 1. CDR3 size: 14 residues. The CDR3 sequence: CASSERTSGYEQYF. The CDR3 DNA is TGTGCCAGCAGTGAAAGGACTAGCGGCTACGAGCAGTACTTC.

The chain has TRBV30 and TRBJ1-2; D is perhaps TRBD1 (6 bases). Trimming pared 2 bases from V and 3 bases from J, leaving 13 bases between. CDR1 is GTSNPN, CDR2 SVGIG, per germline (reference sequence). The CDR3 has 14 amino acids. The CDR3 here is CAWSPPGVYYGYTF. As DNA, the CDR3 is TGTGCCTGGAGTCCCCCAGGGGTTTACTATGGCTACACCTTC.

The chain is built from TRBV30 and TRBJ2-3; 8 positions agree with TRBD1. The CDR3 is made up of 14 amino acids. With V trimmed by 3 bases and J by 7 bases, 9 bases remained unmatched. Germline CDR1 and CDR2: GTSNPN and SVGIG (reference sequence). CDR3 in DNA: TGTGCCTGGAGGAGACAGGGGTCCTTTTATACGCAGTATTTT. Its translation is CAWRRQGSFYTQYF.

The chain combines TRBV4-3 with TRBJ2-3, with no clear D. CDR3 length: 14 residues. Trimming took 0 bases from V and 2 from J, leaving 6 bases between them. Per the germline V gene, CDR1 is LGHNA and CDR2 is YSLEER. The CDR3 here is CASSQDRVTDTQYF. CDR3 in DNA: TGCGCCAGCAGCCAAGACCGTGTCACAGATACGCAGTATTTT.

The rearrangement uses TRBV6-6 and TRBJ2-2; D is unclear. The ends were cut back, 5 bases at V and 3 bases at J, with 7 bases in the middle. Germline loops: CDR1 MNHNY, CDR2 SVGAGI (reference sequence). This CDR3 region has 13 residues. This CDR3 reads CASSQLYTGELFF. CDR3 DNA: TGTGCCAGCAGTCAGCTATACACCGGGGAGCTGTTTTTT.

This clone was observed once. The chain combines TRBV6-5 with TRBJ1-4; 9 bases map to TRBD1. This CDR3 region has 14 residues. Looked up from germline, CDR1 is MNHEY and CDR2 is SVGAGI. J gave up 7 bases and V 4 bases, and 4 bases lay outside the gene matches. CDR3 loop: CASSSQGASEKLFF. In DNA, the CDR3 is TGTGCCAGCAGTTCACAGGGGGCGAGTGAAAAACTGTTTTTT.

The chain has TRBV11-2 and TRBJ2-7, with no clear D. V lost 1 base and J lost 4, with 5 bases in between. CDR1 and CDR2 (germline): SGHAT, FQNNGV. CDR3 length: 12 amino acids. The CDR3 is CASSLVGYEQYF. The CDR3 coding sequence is TGTGCCAGCAGCTTAGTGGGTTACGAGCAGTACTTC. Filled out from reference TRBV11-2 and TRBJ2-7, the complete variable domain reads EAGVAQSPRYKIIEKRQSVAFWCNPISGHATLYWYQQILGQGPKLLIQFQNNGVVDDSQLPKDRFSAERLKGVDSTLKIQPAKLEDSAVYLCASSLVGYEQYFGPGTRLTVT.

The rearrangement uses TRBV5-1 and TRBJ2-7, with D tentatively TRBD1 (6 bases). CDR3 length: 15 amino acids. CDR1 is SGHRS and CDR2 is YFSETQ in the germline V gene. Trimming shortened V by 2 bases and J by 1 base, and 13 bases separated the two germline ends. CDR3 region: CASSLQGPPSYEQYF. The CDR3 DNA sequence: TGCGCCAGCAGCTTACAGGGCCCACCTTCCTACGAGCAGTACTTC.

J is TRBJ2-7 and V is TRBV19; weak D call: TRBD2 (6 bases). The CDR3 spans 14 residues. The germline V gene encodes CDR1 LNHDA and CDR2 SQIVND (reference sequence). V was cut by 4 bases and J by 0 bases, with 10 bases left in between. The DNA of the CDR3 is TGTGCCAGTAGTAATAGCGGTAGCTCCTACGAGCAGTACTTC. Its protein product is CASSNSGSSYEQYF.

The chain links TRBV27 to TRBJ2-2; D not resolved. V was cut by 2 bases and J by 7 bases, with 8 bases left in between. The germline gives CDR1 MNHEY, CDR2 SMNVEV (reference sequence). There are 13 residues in the CDR3. Written as DNA, the CDR3 is TGTGCCAGCAGTTTAGTAGGGCACGGGGAGCTGTTTTTT. Translated: CASSLVGHGELFF.

This clone was counted a few times. DNA of the CDR3: TGCGCCAGCAGCCAAGATCTAGCGGGGGGGCCAGCCTACGAGCAGTACTTC. Its translation is CASSQDLAGGPAYEQYF. The chain is built from TRBV4-3 and TRBJ2-7, with 12 bases matching TRBD2. This CDR3 spans 17 amino acids. Germline loops: CDR1 LGHNA, CDR2 YSLEER. Trimming took 0 bases from V and 2 from J; bases not matched to a gene: 5.

The J gene is TRBJ2-7, the V gene TRBV5-1, with D possibly matching TRBD1 (6 bases). V gave up 5 bases and J gave up 0 bases, with 9 bases separating them. The V gene's germline CDR1 is SGHRS and CDR2 YFSETQ. This CDR3 has 13 residues. Written as DNA, the CDR3 is TGCGCCAGCAGTCCAGGGGACTCCTACGAGCAGTACTTC. Its protein is CASSPGDSYEQYF.

This chain's CDR3 is CASSLVSTVNTEAFF. The CDR3 DNA sequence: TGTGCCAGCAGCTTAGTATCCACAGTGAACACTGAAGCTTTCTTT. This chain links TRBV11-2 with TRBJ1-1, with no clear D. The CDR3 is 15 amino acids. Germline V gene data show CDR1 as SGHAT and CDR2 as FQNNGV. Deletions cut 1 base from V and 0 bases from J, with 9 bases between. The variable domain in full, completed from reference TRBV11-2 and TRBJ1-1, reads EAGVAQSPRYKIIEKRQSVAFWCNPISGHATLYWYQQILGQGPKLLIQFQNNGVVDDSQLPKDRFSAERLKGVDSTLKIQPAKLEDSAVYLCASSLVSTVNTEAFFGQGTRLTVV.